These 18 T cell receptor beta chains were all obtained from the same sample, sequenced in a study of cytomegalovirus exposure and HLA in healthy donors. The primer mix had 60 Vbeta and 13 Jbeta primers. Only in-frame clones appear in the TCRdb table, and some are missing; sequencing was by immunoSEQ multiplex PCR. Of 300,000 or so clones listed, roughly 86% are singletons. Sample: PBMCs. These receptors all stem from a middle-aged woman in good health and CMV-seropositive.

The rearrangement links TRBV29-1 to TRBJ2-7; 7 bases fit TRBD1. V lost 6 bases and J lost 0; bases outside the gene matches: 2. The CDR3 sequence is 12 residues long. Germline V gives CDR1 SQVTM, CDR2 ANQGSEA. CDR3 amino acids: CSVRDSSYEQYF. For the CDR3, the DNA is TGCAGCGTCCGGGACAGCTCCTACGAGCAGTACTTC.

The genes are TRBV28 and TRBJ2-3; D unclear. The CDR3 loop spans 14 amino acids. Trimming stripped 8 bases from V and 6 bases from J, with 18 bases between. The germline V gene encodes CDR1 MDHEN and CDR2 SYDVKM. CDR3 sequence reads: CASAEVAYEDTQYF. DNA for the CDR3: TGTGCCAGCGCCGAGGTAGCTTATGAGGATACGCAGTATTTT.

The chain links TRBV18 to TRBJ2-7, with D possibly being TRBD1 (6 bases). The CDR3 has 15 residues. The germline gives CDR1 KGHSH, CDR2 LQKENI. V was trimmed by 4 bases and J by 1 base, leaving 14 bases between them. The CDR3 DNA follows: TGTGCCAGCTCACGGGTGGGACATGGGTCCTACGAGCAGTACTTC. Translation: CASSRVGHGSYEQYF.

As concerns this clone: The same CDR3 can be traced to other DNA sequences in this sample. The J gene is TRBJ2-2, the V gene TRBV2; D is possibly TRBD2 (6 bases). Germline V gene data show CDR1 as SNHLY and CDR2 as FYNNEI. This CDR3 has 15 amino acids. The V gene lost 6 bases and the J gene lost 1 base, with 12 bases spanning the gap. CDR3 residues: CASRGPSVNTGELFF. CDR3 DNA: TGTGCCAGCAGGGGCCCTAGCGTGAACACCGGGGAGCTGTTTTTT.

The chain has TRBV19 and TRBJ2-5; 8 nucleotides agree with TRBD2. This CDR3 region has 13 residues. Germline V gene sequence: CDR1 LNHDA, CDR2 SQIVND (reference sequence). V lost 5 bases, J lost 4 bases, and 3 bases stayed unmatched. The CDR3 nucleotides read TGTGCCAGTAGTTCTCGGGAGGGAGAGACCCAGTACTTC. This codes for CASSSREGETQYF.

The chain employs TRBV7-2 and TRBJ2-1; 8 bases map to TRBD2. The CDR3 is made up of 16 amino acids. The germline V gene encodes CDR1 SGHTA and CDR2 FQGNSA. V was clipped by 1 base and J by 7 bases; unmatched bases: 9. CDR3 DNA: TGTGCCAGCAGCTTAGTTTCGGGAGGGCCCAGGAATGAGCAGTTCTTC. It codes for CASSLVSGGPRNEQFF.

This chain connects TRBV7-2 to TRBJ2-7; 7 nucleotides match TRBD2. CDR3 length equals 15 residues. Germline V gene sequence: CDR1 SGHTA, CDR2 FQGNSA. J gave up 6 bases and V 4 bases, and 12 bases lay outside the gene matches. The CDR3 is CASSYQMVLAVEQYF. CDR3 DNA sequence: TGTGCCAGCAGCTACCAGATGGTCCTAGCGGTCGAGCAGTACTTC.

The genes are TRBV6-5 and TRBJ2-6; D remains ambiguous. Germline CDR1 MNHEY, CDR2 SVGAGI. There are 13 residues in the CDR3. The germline V and J ends were trimmed by 6 bases and 1 base, with 4 bases remaining between them. CDR3 loop: CASSLSGANVLTF. CDR3 DNA sequence: TGTGCCAGCAGCCTTTCTGGGGCCAACGTCCTGACTTTC.

This chain connects TRBV6-5 to TRBJ2-1; 11 nucleotides align to TRBD2. The V segment lost 0 bases and the J segment 7 bases; nucleotides outside the gene matches: 5. The germline V gene has CDR1 MNHEY and CDR2 SVGAGI. CDR3 length: 16 amino acids. The CDR3 is CASSYSGTSGSNEQFF. The DNA for the CDR3 is TGTGCCAGCAGTTACTCAGGGACTAGCGGCAGTAATGAGCAGTTCTTC.

This clone has just a few counts. The chain employs TRBV6-5 and TRBJ2-7, with 8 bases that match TRBD1. The V and J ends lost 8 bases and 6 bases, in that order; junction bases with no gene match: 12. Per germline, CDR1 MNHEY and CDR2 SVGAGI. The CDR3 is 14 residues long. CDR3 nucleotide sequence: TGTGCCAGCGCCGGGGGCGGACAGGGCCTCGAGCAGTACTTC. Amino acids: CASAGGGQGLEQYF.

The sample holds one count of this clone. The chain recombines TRBV28 with TRBJ1-4; 7 bases align to TRBD1. This CDR3 comprises 14 residues. In germline, CDR1 is MDHEN, CDR2 SYDVKM. The V gene end was trimmed by 3 bases and the J gene end by 8 bases; junction bases not matched to a gene: 6. CDR3 in amino acids: CASSFSQGNEKLFF. CDR3 nucleotides: TGTGCCAGCAGTTTTTCACAGGGGAACGAAAAACTGTTTTTT.

The chain combines TRBV27 with TRBJ1-5, with 7 bases matching TRBD1. Germline CDR1 reads MNHEY; CDR2 reads SMNVEV (reference sequence). This CDR3 has 14 residues. The trim removed 6 bases at V and 9 bases at J, leaving 11 bases unmatched. The CDR3: CASRRTGLSGPQHF. The CDR3 bases are TGTGCCAGCAGAAGGACAGGATTAAGTGGGCCCCAGCATTTT.

The chain employs TRBV7-9 and TRBJ2-7; D perhaps matches TRBD1 (7 bases). The V gene's germline CDR1 is SEHNR and CDR2 FQNEAQ (reference sequence). The CDR3 has 13 amino acids. Trimming removed 5 bases at V and 12 bases at J, with 20 bases between. The CDR3 nucleotides are TGTGCCAGCAGCCGGAGGGACAGCACCACCGGGTACTTC. Translated: CASSRRDSTTGYF.

The chain employs TRBV7-3 and TRBJ2-3; 10 nucleotides agree with TRBD2. The CDR3 is made up of 13 amino acids. Germline CDR1 and CDR2: SGHTA and FQGTGA. With V trimmed by 9 bases and J by 4 bases, 4 bases remained unmatched. CDR3 protein: CASSSGSPDTQYF. The CDR3 coding sequence is TGTGCCAGTTCTAGCGGGAGCCCAGATACGCAGTATTTT.

This chain connects TRBV30 to TRBJ1-3; tentative D call: TRBD1 (5 bases). Germline V gene lookup returns CDR1 GTSNPN and CDR2 SVGIG (reference sequence). The V gene lost 5 bases and the J gene lost 1 base, with 12 bases spanning the gap. CDR3 size: 14 residues. The CDR3 DNA is TGTGCCTGGGCAAACGGGGGGTCTGGAAACACCATATATTTT. The encoded protein is CAWANGGSGNTIYF.

This clone was counted between two and nine times. Other DNA sequences of this sample code for an identical CDR3. CDR3 sequence: CASSRDRNEKLFF. CDR3 sequence (DNA): TGTGCCAGCTCACGAGACAGGAATGAAAAACTGTTTTTT. The V gene is TRBV18, the J gene TRBJ1-4, with TRBD1 as a possible D gene (6 bases). Germline assignment: CDR1 KGHSH and CDR2 LQKENI. V was trimmed by 4 bases and J by 5 bases, leaving 8 bases between them. The CDR3 totals 13 residues.

The V and J genes are TRBV21-1 and TRBJ1-2; TRBD1 is the table's D call, not checked against the DNA. TRBV21-1 is an annotated pseudogene. This CDR3 has 13 residues. DNA for the CDR3: TGTGCCAGCAGCAAGGGAGACAGGGGTGGCTACACCTTC. This gives the protein CASSKGDRGGYTF.

The chain is built from TRBV30 and TRBJ2-1, with TRBD1 as a possible D gene (6 bases). Germline loops: CDR1 GTSNPN, CDR2 SVGIG (reference sequence). Trimming took 2 bases from V and 7 from J, leaving 21 bases between them. The CDR3 is 16 amino acids. This CDR3 is CAWSLPTGLGANEQFF. Here the CDR3 DNA reads TGTGCCTGGAGTTTGCCTACAGGGCTTGGGGCTAATGAGCAGTTCTTC. The full variable domain, with the rest looked up from reference TRBV30 and TRBJ2-1, is SQTIHQWPATLVQPVGSPLSLECTVEGTSNPNLYWYRQAAGRGLQLLFYSVGIGQISSEVPQNLSASRPQDRQFILSSKKLLLSDSGFYLCAWSLPTGLGANEQFFGPGTRLTVL.